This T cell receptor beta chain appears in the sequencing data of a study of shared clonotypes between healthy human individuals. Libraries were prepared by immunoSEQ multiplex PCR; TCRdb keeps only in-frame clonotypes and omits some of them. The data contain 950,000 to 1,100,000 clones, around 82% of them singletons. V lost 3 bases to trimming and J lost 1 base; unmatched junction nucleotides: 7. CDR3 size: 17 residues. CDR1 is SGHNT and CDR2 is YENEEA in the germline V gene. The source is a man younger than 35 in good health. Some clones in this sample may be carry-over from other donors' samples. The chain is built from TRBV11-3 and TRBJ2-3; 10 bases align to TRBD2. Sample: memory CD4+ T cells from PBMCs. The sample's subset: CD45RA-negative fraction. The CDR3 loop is CASSLGLAGVGTDTQYF. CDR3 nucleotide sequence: TGTGCCAGCAGCTTGGGTCTAGCGGGAGTGGGCACAGATACGCAGTATTTT.